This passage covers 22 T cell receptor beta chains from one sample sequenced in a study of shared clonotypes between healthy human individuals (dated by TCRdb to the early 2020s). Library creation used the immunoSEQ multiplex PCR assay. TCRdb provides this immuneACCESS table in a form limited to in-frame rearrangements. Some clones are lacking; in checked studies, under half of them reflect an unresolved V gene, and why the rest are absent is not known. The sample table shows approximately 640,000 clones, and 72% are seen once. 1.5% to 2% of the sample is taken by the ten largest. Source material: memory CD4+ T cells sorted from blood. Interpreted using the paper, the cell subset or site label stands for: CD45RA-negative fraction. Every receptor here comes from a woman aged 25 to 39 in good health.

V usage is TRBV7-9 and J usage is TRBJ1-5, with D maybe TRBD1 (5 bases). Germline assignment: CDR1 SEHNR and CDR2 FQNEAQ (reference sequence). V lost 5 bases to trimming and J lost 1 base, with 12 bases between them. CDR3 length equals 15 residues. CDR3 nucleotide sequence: TGTGCCAGCAGCCTGGACACGTCGAGCAATCAGCCCCAGCATTTT. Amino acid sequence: CASSLDTSSNQPQHF.

The CDR3 sequence is CASSAGPGNEKLFF. CDR3 DNA: TGTGCCAGCAGTGCCGGACCCGGGAACGAAAAACTGTTTTTT. The chain links TRBV6-1 to TRBJ1-4; no clear D gene. V shed 4 bases and J shed 8 bases, with 14 bases lying between them. The CDR3 loop spans 14 amino acids. Germline V gives CDR1 MNHNS, CDR2 SASEGT.

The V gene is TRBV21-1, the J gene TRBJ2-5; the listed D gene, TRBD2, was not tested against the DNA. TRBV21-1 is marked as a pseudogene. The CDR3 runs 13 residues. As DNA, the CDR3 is TGTGCCAGCCCTCCGGGGGTTAGGGAGACCCAGTACTTC. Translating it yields CASPPGVRETQYF.

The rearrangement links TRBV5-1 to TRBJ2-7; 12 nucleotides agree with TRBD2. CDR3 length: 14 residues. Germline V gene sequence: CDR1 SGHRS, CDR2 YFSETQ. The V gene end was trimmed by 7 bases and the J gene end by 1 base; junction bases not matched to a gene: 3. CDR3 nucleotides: TGCGCCAGCGGCGGACTAGCGGGATCCTACGAGCAGTACTTC. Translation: CASGGLAGSYEQYF.

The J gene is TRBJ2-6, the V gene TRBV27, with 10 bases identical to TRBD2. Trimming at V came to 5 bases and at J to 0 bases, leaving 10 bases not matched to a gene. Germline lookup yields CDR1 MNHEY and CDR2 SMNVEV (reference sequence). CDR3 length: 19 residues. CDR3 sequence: CASSASGTSAISGANVLTF. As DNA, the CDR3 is TGTGCCAGCAGTGCGTCCGGGACTAGCGCCATCTCTGGGGCCAACGTCCTGACTTTC.

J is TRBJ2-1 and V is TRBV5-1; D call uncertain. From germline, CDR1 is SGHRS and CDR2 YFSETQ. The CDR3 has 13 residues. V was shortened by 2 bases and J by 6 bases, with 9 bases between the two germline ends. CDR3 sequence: CASSLSFGNEQFF. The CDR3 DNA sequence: TGCGCCAGCAGCTTATCATTCGGCAATGAGCAGTTCTTC. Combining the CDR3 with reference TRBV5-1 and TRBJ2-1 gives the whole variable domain KAGVTQTPRYLIKTRGQQVTLSCSPISGHRSVSWYQQTPGQGLQFLFEYFSETQRNKGNFPGRFSGRQFSNSRSEMNVSTLELGDSALYLCASSLSFGNEQFFGPGTRLTVL.

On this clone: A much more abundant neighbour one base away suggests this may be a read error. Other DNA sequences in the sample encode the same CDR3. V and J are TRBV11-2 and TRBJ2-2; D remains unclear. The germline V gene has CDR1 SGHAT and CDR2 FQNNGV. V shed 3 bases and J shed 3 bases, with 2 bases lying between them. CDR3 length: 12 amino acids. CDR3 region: CASSFDTGELFF. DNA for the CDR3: TGTGCCAGCAGCTTCGACACCGGGGAGCTGTTTTTT. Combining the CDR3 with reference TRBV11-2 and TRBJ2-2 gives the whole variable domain EAGVAQSPRYKIIEKRQSVAFWCNPISGHATLYWYQQILGQGPKLLIQFQNNGVVDDSQLPKDRFSAERLKGVDSTLKIQPAKLEDSAVYLCASSFDTGELFFGEGSRLTVL.

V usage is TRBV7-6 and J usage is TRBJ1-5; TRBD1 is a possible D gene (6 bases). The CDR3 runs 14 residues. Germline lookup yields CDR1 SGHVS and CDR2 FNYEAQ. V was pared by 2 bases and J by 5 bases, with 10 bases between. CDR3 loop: CASSLLEGDQPQHF. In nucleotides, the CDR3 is TGTGCCAGCAGCTTACTTGAGGGGGATCAGCCCCAGCATTTT. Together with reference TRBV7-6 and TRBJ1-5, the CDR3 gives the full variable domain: GAGVSQSPRYKVTKRGQDVALRCDPISGHVSLYWYRQALGQGPEFLTYFNYEAQQDKSGLPNDRFSAERPEGSISTLTIQRTEQRDSAMYRCASSLLEGDQPQHFGDGTRLSIL.

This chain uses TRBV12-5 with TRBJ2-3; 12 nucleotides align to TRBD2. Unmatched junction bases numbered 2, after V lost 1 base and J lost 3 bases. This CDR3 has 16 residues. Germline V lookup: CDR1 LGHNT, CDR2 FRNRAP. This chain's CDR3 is CASGLGLAGETDTQYF. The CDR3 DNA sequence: TGTGCTAGTGGTTTGGGACTAGCGGGAGAGACAGATACGCAGTATTTT.

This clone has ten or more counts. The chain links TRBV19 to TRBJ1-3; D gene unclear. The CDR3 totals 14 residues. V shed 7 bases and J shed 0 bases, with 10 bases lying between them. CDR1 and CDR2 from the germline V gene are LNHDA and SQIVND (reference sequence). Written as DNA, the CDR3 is TGTGCCAGTACCGAATACGTCTCTGGAAACACCATATATTTT. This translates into CASTEYVSGNTIYF.

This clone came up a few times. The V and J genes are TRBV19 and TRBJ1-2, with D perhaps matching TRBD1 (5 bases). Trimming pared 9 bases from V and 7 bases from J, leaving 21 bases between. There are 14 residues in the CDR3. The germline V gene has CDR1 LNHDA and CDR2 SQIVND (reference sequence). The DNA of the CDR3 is TGTGCCAGCAAGGAAAAGGGCAGGGCGGCTGGCTACACCTTC. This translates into CASKEKGRAAGYTF.

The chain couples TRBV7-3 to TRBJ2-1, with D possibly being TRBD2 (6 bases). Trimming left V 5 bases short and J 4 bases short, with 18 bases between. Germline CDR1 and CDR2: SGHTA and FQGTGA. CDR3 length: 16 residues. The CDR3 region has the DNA TGTGCCAGCAGCCAAGTAACGGGAGTTGGGTACAATGAGCAGTTCTTC. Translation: CASSQVTGVGYNEQFF.

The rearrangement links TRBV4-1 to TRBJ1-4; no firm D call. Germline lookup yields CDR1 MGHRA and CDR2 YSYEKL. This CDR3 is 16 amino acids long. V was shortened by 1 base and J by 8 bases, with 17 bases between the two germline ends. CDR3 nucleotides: TGCGCCAGCAGCCAAGTGAACCTGGTGACTTACGAAAAACTGTTTTTT. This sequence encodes CASSQVNLVTYEKLFF.

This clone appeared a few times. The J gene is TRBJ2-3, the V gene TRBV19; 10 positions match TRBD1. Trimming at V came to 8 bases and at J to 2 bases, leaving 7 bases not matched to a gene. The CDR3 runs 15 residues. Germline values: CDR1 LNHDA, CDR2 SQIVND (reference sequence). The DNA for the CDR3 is TGTGCCAGTGCCCCGGGACAGGGGTCCACAGATACGCAGTATTTT. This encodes CASAPGQGSTDTQYF.

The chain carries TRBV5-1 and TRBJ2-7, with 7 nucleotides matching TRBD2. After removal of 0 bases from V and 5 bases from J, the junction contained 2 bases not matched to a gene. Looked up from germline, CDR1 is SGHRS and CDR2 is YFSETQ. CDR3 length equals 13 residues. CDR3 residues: CASSLAGGDEQYF. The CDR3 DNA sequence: TGCGCCAGCAGCTTGGCTGGGGGGGACGAGCAGTACTTC.

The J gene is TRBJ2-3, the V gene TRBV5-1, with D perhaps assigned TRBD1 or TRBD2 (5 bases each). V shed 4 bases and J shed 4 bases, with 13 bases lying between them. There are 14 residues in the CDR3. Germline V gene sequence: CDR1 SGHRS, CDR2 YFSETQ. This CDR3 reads CASSLLGVSDTQYF. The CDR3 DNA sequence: TGCGCCAGCAGCCTGCTGGGGGTCTCAGATACGCAGTATTTT.

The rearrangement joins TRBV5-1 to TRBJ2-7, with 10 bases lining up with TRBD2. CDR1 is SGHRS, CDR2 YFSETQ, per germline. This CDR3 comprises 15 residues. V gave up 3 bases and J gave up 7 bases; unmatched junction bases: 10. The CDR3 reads CASSSLAGPAGEQYF. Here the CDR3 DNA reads TGCGCCAGCAGCTCACTAGCGGGGCCGGCGGGGGAGCAGTACTTC. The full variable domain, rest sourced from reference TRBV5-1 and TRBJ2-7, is KAGVTQTPRYLIKTRGQQVTLSCSPISGHRSVSWYQQTPGQGLQFLFEYFSETQRNKGNFPGRFSGRQFSNSRSEMNVSTLELGDSALYLCASSSLAGPAGEQYFGPGTRLTVT.

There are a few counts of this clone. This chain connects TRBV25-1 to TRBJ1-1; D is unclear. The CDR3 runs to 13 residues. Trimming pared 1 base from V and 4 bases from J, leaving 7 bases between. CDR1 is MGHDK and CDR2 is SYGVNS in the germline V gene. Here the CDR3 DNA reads TGTGCCAGCAGTGAATCTTGGGTCACTGAAGCTTTCTTT. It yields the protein CASSESWVTEAFF.

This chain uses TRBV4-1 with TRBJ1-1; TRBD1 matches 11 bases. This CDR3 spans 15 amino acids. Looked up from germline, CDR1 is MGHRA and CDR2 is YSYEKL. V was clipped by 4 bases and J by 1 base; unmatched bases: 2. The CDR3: CASSRGQGANTEAFF. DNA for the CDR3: TGCGCCAGCAGCCGCGGACAGGGGGCGAACACTGAAGCTTTCTTT.

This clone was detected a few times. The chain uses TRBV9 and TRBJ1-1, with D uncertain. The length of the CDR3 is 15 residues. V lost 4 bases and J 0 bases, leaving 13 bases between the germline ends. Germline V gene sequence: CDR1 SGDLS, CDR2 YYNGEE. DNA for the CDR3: TGTGCCAGCAGCCCGAGTGGGAACATGAACACTGAAGCTTTCTTT. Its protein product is CASSPSGNMNTEAFF. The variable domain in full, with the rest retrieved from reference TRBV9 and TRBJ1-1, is DSGVTQTPKHLITATGQRVTLRCSPRSGDLSVYWYQQSLDQGLQFLIQYYNGEERAKGNILERFSAQQFPDLHSELNLSSLELGDSALYFCASSPSGNMNTEAFFGQGTRLTVV.

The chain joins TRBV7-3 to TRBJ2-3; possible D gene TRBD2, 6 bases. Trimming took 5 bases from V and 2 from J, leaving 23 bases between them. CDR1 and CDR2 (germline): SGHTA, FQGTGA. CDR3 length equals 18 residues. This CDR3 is CASSMLPPGLGTTDTQYF. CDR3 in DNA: TGTGCCAGCAGCATGCTACCGCCGGGACTGGGGACCACAGATACGCAGTATTTT.

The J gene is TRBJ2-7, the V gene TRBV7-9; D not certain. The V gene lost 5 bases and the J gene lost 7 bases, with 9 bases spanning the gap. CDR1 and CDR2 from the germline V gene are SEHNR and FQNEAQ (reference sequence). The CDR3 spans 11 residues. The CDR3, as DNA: TGTGCCAGCAGCATACCGGGTGAGCAGTACTTC. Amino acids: CASSIPGEQYF.